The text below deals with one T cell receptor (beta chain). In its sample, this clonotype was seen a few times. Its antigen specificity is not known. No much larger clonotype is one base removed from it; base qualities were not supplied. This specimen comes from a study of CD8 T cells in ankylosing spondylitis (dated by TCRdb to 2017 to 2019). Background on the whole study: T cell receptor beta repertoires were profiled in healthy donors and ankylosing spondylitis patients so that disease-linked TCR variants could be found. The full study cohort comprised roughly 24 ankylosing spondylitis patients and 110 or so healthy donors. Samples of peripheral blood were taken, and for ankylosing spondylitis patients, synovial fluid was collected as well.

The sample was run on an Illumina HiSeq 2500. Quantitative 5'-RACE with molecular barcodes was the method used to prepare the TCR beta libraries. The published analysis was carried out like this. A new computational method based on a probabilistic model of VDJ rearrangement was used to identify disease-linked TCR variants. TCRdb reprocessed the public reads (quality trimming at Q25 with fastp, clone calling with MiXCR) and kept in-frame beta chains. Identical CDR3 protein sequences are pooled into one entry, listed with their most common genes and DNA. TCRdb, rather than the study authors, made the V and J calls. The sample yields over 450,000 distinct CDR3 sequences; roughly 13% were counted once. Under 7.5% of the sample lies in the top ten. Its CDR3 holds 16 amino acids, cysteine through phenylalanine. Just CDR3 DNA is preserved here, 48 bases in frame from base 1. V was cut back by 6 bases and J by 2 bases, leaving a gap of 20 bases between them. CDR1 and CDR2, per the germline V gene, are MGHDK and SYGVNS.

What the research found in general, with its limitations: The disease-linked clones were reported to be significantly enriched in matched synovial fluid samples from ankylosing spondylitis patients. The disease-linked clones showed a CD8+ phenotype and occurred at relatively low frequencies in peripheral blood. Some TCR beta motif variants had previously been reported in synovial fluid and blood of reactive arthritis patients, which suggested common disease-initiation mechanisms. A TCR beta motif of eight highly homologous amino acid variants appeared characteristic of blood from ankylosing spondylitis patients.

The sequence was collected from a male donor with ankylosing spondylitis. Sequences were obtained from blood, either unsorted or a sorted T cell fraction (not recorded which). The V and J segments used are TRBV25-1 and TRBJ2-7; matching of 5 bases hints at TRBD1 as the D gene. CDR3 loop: CASSGDERGAPYEQYF. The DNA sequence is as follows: TGTGCCAGCAGCGGAGATGAAAGGGGCGCTCCCTACGAGCAGTACTTC.